The 31 T cell receptor beta chains listed next were all sequenced from one sample in a study of tumor-infiltrating lymphocytes in primary liver carcinoma. With a constant-region primer, TCR beta cDNA was made from around 530 ng of total RNA. Libraries for TCR beta were built through three nested multiplex PCR rounds, which together made up a slightly modified ARM-PCR procedure. A C-beta reverse primer and TRBV1-TRBV30 forward primers served in each of the first two PCR rounds, at about 10 cycles apiece. MiXCR, run by TCRdb on the multiplex PCR reads, gives a single entry per CDR3 protein. The sample consists of 150,000 to 200,000 distinct CDR3 sequences, roughly 61% of them appearing once. Blood RNA originated from unsorted whole blood, with germline DNA additionally extracted. Sequencing was done on a sample of peripheral blood. Receptor source: a woman aged 60-75 years with primary liver carcinoma and hepatitis B virus infection.

The chain employs TRBV29-1 and TRBJ2-7; D is possibly TRBD2 (7 bases). The CDR3 contains 13 residues. Germline-derived CDR1 and CDR2 are SQVTM and ANQGSEA. The CDR3 spells CCVGRRGPYEQYF. In DNA, the CDR3 is TGCTGTGTGGGCAGGCGGGGGCCCTACGAGCAGTACTTC.

On this clonotype: Given a much more abundant clone one base away, this may be a read error. The chain links TRBV6-5 to TRBJ1-1; D unresolved. The length of the CDR3 is 11 residues. Germline V lookup: CDR1 MNHEY, CDR2 SVGAGI. V was pared by 8 bases and J by 4 bases, with 8 bases between. This chain's CDR3 is CASEWSTEAFF. CDR3 DNA sequence: TGTGCCAGCGAATGGAGCACTGAAGCTTTCTTT.

The table lists this clonotype with a few counts. The gene calls are TRBV11-2 and TRBJ2-7, with 9 nucleotides matching TRBD2. V lost 3 bases, J lost 11 bases, and 20 bases stayed unmatched. Germline values: CDR1 SGHAT, CDR2 FQNNGV. The CDR3 has 17 residues. The CDR3 sequence is CASSFKHGLASKLSEYF. CDR3 nucleotide sequence: TGTGCCAGCAGCTTTAAGCATGGACTAGCGTCTAAACTATCGGAGTACTTC.

This sequence joins TRBV12-3 or TRBV12-4 and TRBJ2-7, with 9 nucleotides matching TRBD2. J lost 0 bases, V lost 7 bases, and 10 bases had no gene match. This CDR3 has 16 amino acids. The CDR3 spells CASTLLTSGVSYEQYF. The CDR3 DNA reads as TGTGCCAGCACCCTACTGACTAGCGGAGTCTCCTACGAGCAGTACTTC.

The chain is built from TRBV12-5 and TRBJ1-3; the D is unclear. V was clipped by 0 bases and J by 3 bases, with 12 bases between them. CDR3 length: 16 amino acids. The germline CDR1 and CDR2 sequences are LGHNT and FRNRAP. For the CDR3, the DNA is TGTGCTAGTGGTTTGGTACAGTCAGGCAGTGGAAACACCATATATTTT. It codes for CASGLVQSGSGNTIYF.

As regards this clonotype: Its ends do not fully match the called genes, so a read error is possible. This chain joins TRBV11-3 and TRBJ1-1, with 8 bases lining up with TRBD1. CDR1 and CDR2 from the germline V gene are SGHNT and YENEEA. The CDR3 extends over 18 amino acids. For the CDR3, the DNA is TGTGCCATCAGCCTCAGGGGGCTTACAACGGGAACGGACACTGAAGCTTTCTTT. Amino acids: CAISLRGLTTGTDTEAFF.

As concerns this clonotype: A single base separates this from a much larger clone, so it may be a read error. The chain has TRBV12-3 or TRBV12-4 and TRBJ2-1; D remains unclear. This CDR3 comprises 13 residues. The ends were cut back, 5 bases at V and 13 bases at J, with 18 bases in the middle. In DNA, the CDR3 is TGTGCCAGCAGTCTACTCGAAGAGGCGTCACAGTTCTTC. It is translated as CASSLLEEASQFF.

V is TRBV28 and J is TRBJ1-2; no reliable D call. The CDR3 is 11 amino acids. From germline, CDR1 is MDHEN and CDR2 SYDVKM. Trimming took off 6 bases at V and 2 bases at J, with 4 bases between the two ends. The CDR3 DNA sequence: TGTGCCAGCAGAATGAACTATGGCTACACCTTC. This gives the protein CASRMNYGYTF.

V gene TRBV11-3 combines with J gene TRBJ1-1; D not resolved. The CDR3 has 15 amino acids. V was shortened by 6 bases and J by 0 bases, with 14 bases between the two germline ends. Germline lookup yields CDR1 SGHNT and CDR2 YENEEA. The CDR3 coding sequence is TGTGCCAGCAGTTCACCGGGAGGCTTGAACACTGAAGCTTTCTTT. This translates into CASSSPGGLNTEAFF.

As to this clonotype: A clone one base away is much larger, so this may be a read error. V usage is TRBV13 and J usage is TRBJ2-1, with a tentative D call TRBD2 (5 bases). With 5 bases removed from V and 12 bases from J, the gap between germline ends came to 17 bases. Germline V CDR1 and CDR2: PRHDT, FYEKMQ (reference sequence). The CDR3 extends over 13 amino acids. The CDR3 protein is CASSITSELGQFF. The CDR3 nucleotides are TGTGCCAGCAGCATCACTAGTGAGCTAGGGCAGTTCTTC.

This clonotype was seen only a few times. The rearrangement joins TRBV28 to TRBJ2-3, with no clear D. The CDR3 consists of 16 residues. CDR1 is MDHEN, CDR2 SYDVKM, per germline. Trimming took 5 bases from V and 0 from J, leaving 15 bases between them. CDR3 amino acids: CASSRRRHASTDTQYF. The CDR3 bases are TGTGCCAGCAGTAGACGACGCCATGCTAGCACAGATACGCAGTATTTT.

This clonotype was counted between two and nine times. V and J are TRBV28 and TRBJ1-4, with 7 nucleotides matching TRBD1. V dropped 1 base and J dropped 4; count of bases not matched to a gene: 15. Germline CDR1 and CDR2: MDHEN and SYDVKM. This CDR3 has 19 residues. The CDR3 DNA sequence: TGTGCCAGCAGTTTATTAGGCCAGGGGGAAACCTTGGGTAATGAAAAACTGTTTTTT. It translates to CASSLLGQGETLGNEKLFF.

This clonotype was seen many times. This chain joins TRBV28 and TRBJ2-6; D might be TRBD1 or TRBD2, each matching 5 bases. Germline CDR1 and CDR2: MDHEN and SYDVKM. Trimming pared 5 bases from V and 2 bases from J, leaving 10 bases between. The CDR3 has 15 amino acids. The CDR3 DNA reads TGTGCCAGCAGTCCCCGGGGCGCTGGGGCCAACGTCCTGACTTTC. Translated, it gives CASSPRGAGANVLTF.

Concerning this clonotype itself: At one end, the junction sequence differs from germline, possibly due to a read error. The genes are TRBV11-2 and TRBJ2-7; 7 bases agree with TRBD1. This CDR3 region has 16 residues. The germline CDR1 and CDR2 sequences are SGHAT and FQNNGV. The CDR3 loop is CVSSLDLGQSSYVQYF. The CDR3 DNA sequence: TGTGTCAGCAGCTTAGACCTGGGACAGAGCTCCTACGTGCAGTACTTC.

Remarks on this clonotype: This may arise from a read error, as a much more abundant clone is one base away. The genes are TRBV6-1 and TRBJ2-1, with 12 nucleotides matching TRBD1. The length of the CDR3 is 14 residues. V lost 8 bases to trimming and J lost 13 bases; unmatched junction nucleotides: 12. The V gene's germline CDR1 is MNHNS and CDR2 SASEGT. The CDR3, as DNA: TGTGCCAGCGGCCGGGACAGGGGGCGTCTTGATCAGTTCTTC. Translated, it gives CASGRDRGRLDQFF.

This clonotype was observed a single time. One base away lies a much larger clone, so this may be a sequencing read error. The CDR3 nucleotides are TGTGCCAGCAACCAGCCCGGGACAGGTTTCCACGAGCAGTACTTC. This encodes CASNQPGTGFHEQYF. The chain uses TRBV6-7 and TRBJ2-7; 8 bases map to TRBD1. TRBV6-7 qualifies as an ORF whose function is uncertain. CDR3 length equals 15 residues. V lost 7 bases to trimming and J lost 5 bases; unmatched junction nucleotides: 13.

The chain recombines TRBV28 with TRBJ2-2; a weak D match, TRBD2 (6 bases). V lost 6 bases and J 7 bases, leaving 15 bases between the germline ends. Germline loops: CDR1 MDHEN, CDR2 SYDVKM. The CDR3 consists of 14 residues. Here the CDR3 reads CASRAGRAGGELFF. CDR3 bases: TGTGCCAGCAGGGCGGGCAGAGCGGGCGGGGAGCTGTTTTTT.

This clonotype was detected only a few times. The CDR3 DNA sequence: TGTGCCAGCAGTTACTCGGTTGCGGGAGATACGGCAGATACGCAGTATTTT. Translation gives CASSYSVAGDTADTQYF. This sequence joins TRBV6-2 or TRBV6-3 and TRBJ2-3; 7 positions match TRBD2. J lost 4 bases, V lost 0 bases, and 10 bases had no gene match. The CDR3 sequence is 17 residues long. Germline V gene lookup returns CDR1 MNHEY and CDR2 SVGEGT.

The chain is built from TRBV6-1 and TRBJ2-3; 15 bases agree with TRBD2. Trimming took 4 bases from V and 5 from J; bases not matched to a gene: 4. The CDR3 loop spans 16 amino acids. In germline, CDR1 is MNHNS, CDR2 SASEGT. The CDR3 bases are TGTGCCAGCAGTGTCCGGACTAGCGGGAGGGTAGATACGCAGTATTTT. Amino acids: CASSVRTSGRVDTQYF.

J is TRBJ2-5 and V is TRBV28; D may be TRBD2 (5 bases). The germline gives CDR1 MDHEN, CDR2 SYDVKM. Trimming stripped 4 bases from V and 5 bases from J, with 20 bases between. The CDR3 has 16 residues. CDR3 in DNA: TGTGCCAGCAGTTCCCCCCAGAGGGTGCGCGGGGAGACCCAGTACTTC. Amino acids: CASSSPQRVRGETQYF.

This clonotype has just a few counts. The chain joins TRBV7-9 to TRBJ2-1, with D perhaps TRBD2 (6 bases). Germline CDR1 SEHNR, CDR2 FQNEAQ (reference sequence). The CDR3 sequence is 15 residues long. Trimming left V 5 bases short and J 0 bases short, with 11 bases between. The CDR3, as DNA: TGTGCCAGCAGCCCAATAGCGGACTCCTACAATGAGCAGTTCTTC. It specifies CASSPIADSYNEQFF.

As for this clonotype: At one boundary the junction diverges from the germline segment, which might be a read error. The V gene is TRBV5-6, the J gene TRBJ2-1; TRBD2 agrees at 8 bases. The germline gives CDR1 SGHDT, CDR2 YYEEEE. This CDR3 has 16 residues. DNA of the CDR3: TGTGTCAGCAGATACGGTCGTGGGACTAGTAACCATGAGCAGTTCTTC. Amino acids: CVSRYGRGTSNHEQFF.

CDR3 sequence: CSASLAGGHYEQYF. DNA for the CDR3: TGCAGTGCAAGTCTAGCGGGAGGCCACTACGAGCAGTACTTC. This chain joins TRBV20-1 and TRBJ2-7, with 11 bases fitting TRBD2. Looked up from germline, CDR1 is DFQATT and CDR2 is SNEGSKA (reference sequence). The CDR3 covers 14 residues. V lost 6 bases and J lost 3; bases outside the gene matches: 7.

With respect to this clonotype: The CDR3 does not end in the conserved phenylalanine or tryptophan, so this is likely a read error. The V and J genes are TRBV11-2 and TRBJ2-5; 8 positions agree with TRBD1. Losses at the gene ends were 2 bases for V and 2 bases for J; bases not matched to a gene: 1. Germline CDR1 and CDR2: SGHAT and FQNNGV. The CDR3 covers 14 residues. The CDR3: CASSLTGGQETQYA. In DNA, the CDR3 is TGTGCCAGCAGCTTAACAGGGGGTCAAGAGACCCAGTACGCC.

Note on this clonotype: A junction end diverges from the germline sequence, so it may reflect a read error. The chain couples TRBV7-9 to TRBJ1-5; D is ambiguous. This CDR3 comprises 18 residues. CDR1 and CDR2 (germline): SEHNR, FQNEAQ (reference sequence). The CDR3 region has the DNA TGTGTCAGCAACTCAAATTATGGTAATGAAGAATACAATCAGCCCCAGCATTTT. Translated: CVSNSNYGNEEYNQPQHF.

This clonotype was counted only a few times. One base away lies a much larger clone, so this may be a sequencing read error. The V gene is TRBV12-3 or TRBV12-4, the J gene TRBJ1-1, with TRBD1 matching 7 bases. Trimming cost V 9 bases and J 0 bases; bases outside gene matches: 4. This CDR3 is built from 13 residues. CDR3 sequence reads: CASAGGLNTEAFF. The CDR3 DNA follows: TGTGCCAGTGCAGGGGGTCTGAACACTGAAGCTTTCTTT.

As for this clonotype: A read error may produce the germline difference seen at one junction end. The rearrangement joins TRBV6-5 to TRBJ1-5; D is undetermined. Germline V gene lookup returns CDR1 MNHEY and CDR2 SVGAGI. The CDR3 is 12 residues long. The CDR3 DNA is TGTGTCAGCAGTTCCTCCTGTCAGCCCCAGCATTTT. Residues: CVSSSSCQPQHF.

In regard to this clonotype: At one boundary the junction diverges from the germline segment, which might be a read error. V gene TRBV11-3 combines with J gene TRBJ2-7, with TRBD1 matching over 10 bases. The CDR3 loop spans 15 amino acids. The germline CDR1 and CDR2 sequences are SGHNT and YENEEA. The CDR3 region has the DNA TGTGCCAGCAGCCCCAGGACAGGGGGTAACTACGAACAGTACTTC. This gives the protein CASSPRTGGNYEQYF.

The sample holds a few counts of this clonotype. The chain is built from TRBV7-8 and TRBJ2-7; D may match TRBD1 or TRBD2 (5 bases each). Deletions cut 4 bases from V and 0 bases from J, with 13 bases between. Germline V gene data show CDR1 as SGHVS and CDR2 as FQNEAQ. CDR3 length: 15 amino acids. The CDR3 sequence: CASSYRDGSSYEQYF. Written as DNA, the CDR3 is TGTGCCAGCAGCTACCGGGACGGTAGCTCCTACGAGCAGTACTTC.

This chain connects TRBV5-8 to TRBJ1-1; a possible D gene is TRBD1 (6 bases). CDR3 size: 16 residues. Germline V CDR1 and CDR2: SGHTS, YDEGEE. With 6 bases removed from V and 0 bases from J, the gap between germline ends came to 18 bases. The CDR3 nucleotides read TGTGCCAGCACCTCCGGCAACAGGGTTTTGAACACTGAAGCTTTCTTT. It specifies CASTSGNRVLNTEAFF.

In its sample, this clonotype was seen a few times. V is TRBV7-8 and J is TRBJ2-1; the D gene is possibly TRBD2 (6 bases). The CDR3 spans 12 residues. The V gene's germline CDR1 is SGHVS and CDR2 FQNEAQ. V lost 5 bases, J lost 13 bases, and 15 bases lay in between. The CDR3 loop is CASSTRLVSQFF. DNA for the CDR3: TGTGCCAGCAGCACCAGACTAGTATCACAGTTCTTC.